Listed below are T cell receptor beta chains from one sample, sequenced in a study of CD8 T cells in ankylosing spondylitis. TCRdb ran MiXCR on the 5' RACE reads and lists one entry per CDR3 protein. The sample has around 150,000 distinct CDR3 sequences, around 18% seen once. The sequenced material came from blood, either unsorted or a sorted T cell fraction (not recorded which). These receptors originate from a male donor with ankylosing spondylitis or in good health (not recorded which). The CDR3 runs from the conserved cysteine through the conserved F or W. A D gene is named only where the DNA matches it firmly. The size of a clone is reported for some rows only, either as once, few or many, or as a class for expanded clones.

j_call clone_size v_call d_call cdr3_length cdr3_nt cdr3_aa
TRBJ2-7 once TRBV7-9 - 14 TGTGCCACCGGTTCGGGCCAGAGCTCCTACGAGCAGTACTTC CATGSGQSSYEQYF
TRBJ2-1 many TRBV10-3 TRBD2 15 TGTGCCATCAGTGCCGGACTAGCGGGGTACAATGAGCAGTTCTTC CAISAGLAGYNEQFF
TRBJ2-1 few TRBV24-1 - 14 TGTGCCACCAGTGATCGGGGATTTAGGAATGAGCAGTTCTTC CATSDRGFRNEQFF
TRBJ1-5 - TRBV19 TRBD1 13 TGTGCCAGTGACGAGATCAGGGGGCAGCCCCAGCATTTT CASDEIRGQPQHF
TRBJ1-5 many TRBV12-3/TRBV12-4 - 12 TGTGCCAGCAGGATTCACAATCAGCCCCAGCATTTT CASRIHNQPQHF
TRBJ2-1 - TRBV20-1 TRBD2 15 TGCAGTGCTAGAGGGACTAGCGGGAGGGTCCATGAGCAGTTCTTC CSARGTSGRVHEQFF
TRBJ2-1 few TRBV6-6 - 12 TGTGCCAGCAGTTATTCGGAGGATGAGCAGTTCTTC CASSYSEDEQFF
TRBJ2-1 many TRBV5-1 TRBD2 15 TGCGCCAGCAAAACGGGGGAGGGCCCATGGTATGAGCAGTTCTTC CASKTGEGPWYEQFF
TRBJ2-3 few TRBV20-1 TRBD2 15 TGCAGTGCTCCTGGGGAGCGGGAGAACCCAGATACGCAGTATTTT CSAPGERENPDTQYF
TRBJ2-5 many TRBV5-1 - 13 TGCGCCAGCAGCTTGGACAGCCCAAGGACCCAGTACTTC CASSLDSPRTQYF
TRBJ2-5 - TRBV5-4 TRBD1 15 TGTGCCAGCAGCATAGGGACAGCGTACCAAGAGACCCAGTACTTC CASSIGTAYQETQYF
TRBJ1-4 - TRBV25-1 TRBD1 15 TGTGCCAGCAGGGGGACAGGGGAAACTAATGAAAAACTGTTTTTT CASRGTGETNEKLFF
TRBJ2-1 few TRBV29-1 TRBD2 14 TGCAGCGTTGAGGGGCCTAGCGGGAATAATGAGCAGTTCTTC CSVEGPSGNNEQFF
TRBJ1-1 many TRBV5-1 - 15 TGCGCCAGCAGCTTGTTCAGGGAGGGAGACACTGAAGCTTTCTTT CASSLFREGDTEAFF
TRBJ1-4 many TRBV20-1 - 15 TGCAGTGCTAGAGATCCCCACTCAACTAATGAAAAACTGTTTTTT CSARDPHSTNEKLFF
TRBJ2-1 few TRBV10-1 TRBD2 17 TGCGCCAGCAGTGGTCAGGCCGGGAGGTCCTCCTACAATGAGCAGTTCTTC CASSGQAGRSSYNEQFF
TRBJ2-5 - TRBV10-3 TRBD2 15 TGTGCCATCAGTGAGTCGGCTAGCGGGAAGGAGACCCAGTACTTC CAISESASGKETQYF
TRBJ2-7 many TRBV20-1 - 14 TGCAGTGCTAGCCCGATCACACGCTCATCCGAGCAGTACTTC CSASPITRSSEQYF
TRBJ2-7 - TRBV5-4 - 16 TGTGCCAGCAGCTTGGGAGGGGGTAGCGGGCTATACGAGCAGTACTTC CASSLGGGSGLYEQYF
TRBJ2-7 few TRBV6-1 TRBD1 13 TGTGCCAGCCAAGACAGGGGGCCTTACGAGCAGTACTTC CASQDRGPYEQYF